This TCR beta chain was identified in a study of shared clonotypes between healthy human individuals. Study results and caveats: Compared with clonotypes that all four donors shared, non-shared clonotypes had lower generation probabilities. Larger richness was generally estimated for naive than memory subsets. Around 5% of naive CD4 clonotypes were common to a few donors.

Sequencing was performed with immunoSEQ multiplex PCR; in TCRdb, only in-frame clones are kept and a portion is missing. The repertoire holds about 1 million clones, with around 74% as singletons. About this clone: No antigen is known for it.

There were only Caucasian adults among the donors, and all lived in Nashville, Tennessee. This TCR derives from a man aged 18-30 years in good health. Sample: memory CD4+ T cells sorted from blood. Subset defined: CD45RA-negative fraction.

The CDR3 sequence is CASSKDTNTGELFF. The CDR3 DNA sequence: TGCGCCAGCAGCAAGGACACCAACACCGGGGAGCTGTTTTTT. The chain recombines TRBV5-1 with TRBJ2-2; TRBD1 is a possible D gene (5 bases). Germline V lookup: CDR1 SGHRS, CDR2 YFSETQ. Trimming took 4 bases from V and 2 from J, leaving 9 bases between them. The CDR3 length is 14 residues.